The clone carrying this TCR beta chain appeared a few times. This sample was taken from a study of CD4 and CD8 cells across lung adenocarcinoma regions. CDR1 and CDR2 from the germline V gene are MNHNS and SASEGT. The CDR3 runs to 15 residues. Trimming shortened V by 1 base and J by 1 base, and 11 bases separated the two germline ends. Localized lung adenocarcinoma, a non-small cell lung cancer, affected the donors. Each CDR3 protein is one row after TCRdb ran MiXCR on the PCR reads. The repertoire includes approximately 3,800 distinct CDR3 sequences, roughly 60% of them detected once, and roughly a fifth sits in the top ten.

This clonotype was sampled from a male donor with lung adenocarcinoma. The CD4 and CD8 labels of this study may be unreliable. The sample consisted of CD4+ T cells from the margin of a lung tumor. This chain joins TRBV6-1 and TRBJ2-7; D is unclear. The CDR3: CASSEGAPLSYEQYF. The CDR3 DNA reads TGTGCCAGCAGTGAAGGGGCTCCCTTATCCTACGAGCAGTACTTC.